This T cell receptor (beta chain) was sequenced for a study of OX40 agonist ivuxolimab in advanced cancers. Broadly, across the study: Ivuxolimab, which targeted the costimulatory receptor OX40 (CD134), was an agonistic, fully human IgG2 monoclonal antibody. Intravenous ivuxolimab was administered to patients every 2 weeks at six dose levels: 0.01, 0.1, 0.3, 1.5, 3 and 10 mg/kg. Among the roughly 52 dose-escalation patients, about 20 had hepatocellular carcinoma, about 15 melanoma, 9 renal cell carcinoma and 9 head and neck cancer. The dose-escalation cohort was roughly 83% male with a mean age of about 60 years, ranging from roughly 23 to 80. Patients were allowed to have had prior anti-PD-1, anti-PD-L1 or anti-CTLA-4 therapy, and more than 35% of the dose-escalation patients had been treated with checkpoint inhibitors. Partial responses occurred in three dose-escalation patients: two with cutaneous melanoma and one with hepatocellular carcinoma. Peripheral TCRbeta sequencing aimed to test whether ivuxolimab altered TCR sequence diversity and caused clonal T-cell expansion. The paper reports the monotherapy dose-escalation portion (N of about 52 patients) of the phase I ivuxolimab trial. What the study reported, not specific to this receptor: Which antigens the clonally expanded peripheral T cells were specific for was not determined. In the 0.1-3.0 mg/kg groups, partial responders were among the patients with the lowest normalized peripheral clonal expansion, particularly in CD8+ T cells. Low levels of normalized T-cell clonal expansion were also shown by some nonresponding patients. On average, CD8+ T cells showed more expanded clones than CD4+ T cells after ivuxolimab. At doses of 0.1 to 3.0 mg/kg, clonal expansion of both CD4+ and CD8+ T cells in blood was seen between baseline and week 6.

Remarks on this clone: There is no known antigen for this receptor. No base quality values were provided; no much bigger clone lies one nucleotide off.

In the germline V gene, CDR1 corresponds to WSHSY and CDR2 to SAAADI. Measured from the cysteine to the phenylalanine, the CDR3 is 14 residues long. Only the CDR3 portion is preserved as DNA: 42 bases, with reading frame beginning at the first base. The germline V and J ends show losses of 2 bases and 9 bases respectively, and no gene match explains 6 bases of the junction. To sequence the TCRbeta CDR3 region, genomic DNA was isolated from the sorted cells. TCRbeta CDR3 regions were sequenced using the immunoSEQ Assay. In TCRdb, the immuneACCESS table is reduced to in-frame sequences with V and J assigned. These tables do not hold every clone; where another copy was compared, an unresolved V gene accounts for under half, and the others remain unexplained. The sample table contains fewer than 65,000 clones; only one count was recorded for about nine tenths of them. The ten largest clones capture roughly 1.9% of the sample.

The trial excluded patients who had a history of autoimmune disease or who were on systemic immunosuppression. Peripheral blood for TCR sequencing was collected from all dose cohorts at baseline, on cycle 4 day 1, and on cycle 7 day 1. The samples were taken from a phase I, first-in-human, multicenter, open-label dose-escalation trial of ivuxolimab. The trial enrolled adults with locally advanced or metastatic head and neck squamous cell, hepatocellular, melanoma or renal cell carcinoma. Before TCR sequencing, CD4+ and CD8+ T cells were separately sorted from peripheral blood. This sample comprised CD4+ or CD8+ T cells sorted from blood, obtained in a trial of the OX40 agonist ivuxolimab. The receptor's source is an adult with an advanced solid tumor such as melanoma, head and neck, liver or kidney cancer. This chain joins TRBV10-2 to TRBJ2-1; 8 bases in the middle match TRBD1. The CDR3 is CASSERTGSGEQFF. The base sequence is TGCGCCAGCAGTGAGCGGACAGGGAGCGGTGAGCAGTTCTTC.